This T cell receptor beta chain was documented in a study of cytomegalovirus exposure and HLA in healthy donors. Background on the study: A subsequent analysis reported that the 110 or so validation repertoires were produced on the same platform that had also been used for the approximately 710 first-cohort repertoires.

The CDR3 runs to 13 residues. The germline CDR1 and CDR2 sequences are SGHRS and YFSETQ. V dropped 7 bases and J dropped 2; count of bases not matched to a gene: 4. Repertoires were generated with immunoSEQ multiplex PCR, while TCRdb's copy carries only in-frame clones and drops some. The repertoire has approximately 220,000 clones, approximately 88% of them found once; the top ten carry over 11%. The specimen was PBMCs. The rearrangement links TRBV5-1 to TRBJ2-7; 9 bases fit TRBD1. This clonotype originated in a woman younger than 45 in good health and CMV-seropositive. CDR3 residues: CASRDRVTYEQYF. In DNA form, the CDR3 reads TGCGCCAGCCGGGACAGGGTAACCTACGAGCAGTACTTC.